Sequencing of this T cell receptor beta chain was carried out in a study of T-cell reconstitution after alpha-beta-depleted transplantation in children. Germline CDR1 is KGHSH and CDR2 is LQKENI. CDR3 length equals 16 residues. J was trimmed by 4 bases and V by 3 bases; bases with no gene match: 5. Study outcomes and limitations: In some patients, recipient T cells and intrathymic progenitors surviving conditioning explained high day-60 diversity.

Preparation of the TCRbeta library involved a method that used unique molecular identifiers. One entry per CDR3 protein results from TCRdb running MiXCR on the PCR reads. This sample has around 94,000 distinct CDR3 sequences, with roughly 7.6% found just once. This clonotype was detected a few times. Antigen specificity is unknown. The chain couples TRBV18 to TRBJ1-5, with TRBD1 identical over 11 bases. The TCR comes from a boy aged 2 to 10 with acute lymphoblastic leukemia, due to receive a stem cell transplant. The material was PBMCs, obtained before TCRalphabeta/CD19-depleted stem cell transplant. CDR3: CASSPGTGGWNQPQHF. Here the CDR3 DNA reads TGTGCCAGCTCACCGGGGACAGGGGGATGGAATCAGCCCCAGCATTTT.